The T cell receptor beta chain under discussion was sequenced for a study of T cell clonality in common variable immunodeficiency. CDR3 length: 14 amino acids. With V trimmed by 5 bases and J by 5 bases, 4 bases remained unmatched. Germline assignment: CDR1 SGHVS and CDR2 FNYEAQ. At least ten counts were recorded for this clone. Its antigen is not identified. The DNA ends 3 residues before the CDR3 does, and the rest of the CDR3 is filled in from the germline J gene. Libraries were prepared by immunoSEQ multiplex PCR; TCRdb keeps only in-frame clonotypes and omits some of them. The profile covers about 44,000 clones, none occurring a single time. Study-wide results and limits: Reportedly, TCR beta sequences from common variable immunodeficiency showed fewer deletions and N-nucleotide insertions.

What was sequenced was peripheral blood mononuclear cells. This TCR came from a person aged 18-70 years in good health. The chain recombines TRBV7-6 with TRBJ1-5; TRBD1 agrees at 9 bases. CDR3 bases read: TGTGCCAGCAGCATGGGACAGGGTTATCAGCCC. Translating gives CASSMGQGYQP. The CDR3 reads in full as CASSMGQGYQPQHF.